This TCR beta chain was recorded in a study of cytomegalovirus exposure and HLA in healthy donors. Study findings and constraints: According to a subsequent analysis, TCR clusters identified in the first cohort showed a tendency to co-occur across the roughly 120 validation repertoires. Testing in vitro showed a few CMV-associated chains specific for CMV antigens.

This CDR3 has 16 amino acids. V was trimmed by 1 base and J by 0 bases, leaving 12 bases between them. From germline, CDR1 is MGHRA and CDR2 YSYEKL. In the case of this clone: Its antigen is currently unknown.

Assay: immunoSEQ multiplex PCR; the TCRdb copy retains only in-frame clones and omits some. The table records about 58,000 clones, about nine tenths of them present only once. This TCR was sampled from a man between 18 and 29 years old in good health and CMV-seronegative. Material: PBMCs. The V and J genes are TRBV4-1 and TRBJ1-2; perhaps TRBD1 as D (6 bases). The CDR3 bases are TGCGCCAGCAGCCAAGGGACCGGGACAACTAACTATGGCTACACCTTC. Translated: CASSQGTGTTNYGYTF.